These 7 T cell receptor beta chains came from one sample sequenced in a study of T cell responses to AZD1222 COVID-19 vaccine. Clones were sequenced by immunoSEQ multiplex PCR, and TCRdb holds only the in-frame ones, with some missing. Of around 100,000 clones listed, around 87% are singletons. The starting material was peripheral blood, obtained on day 0 of AZD1222 vaccination. The receptors were sampled from an adult in good health.

The chain joins TRBV6-5 to TRBJ1-1; a weak D match, TRBD1 (5 bases). Germline V gene data show CDR1 as MNHEY and CDR2 as SVGAGI. The V gene lost 1 base and the J gene lost 10 bases, with 13 bases spanning the gap. The CDR3 consists of 13 residues. The CDR3 region is CASSYYTGFGAFF. CDR3 nucleotide sequence: TGTGCCAGCAGTTACTATACAGGTTTTGGAGCTTTCTTT.

The rearrangement joins TRBV25-1 to TRBJ1-5; D call uncertain. Between the trimmed V and J ends, which lost 2 bases and 2 bases, there was a span of 7 bases. Germline assignment: CDR1 MGHDK and CDR2 SYGVNS. The CDR3 is 14 amino acids. CDR3 region: CASSETGGNQPQHF. Written as DNA, the CDR3 is TGTGCCAGCAGTGAAACTGGGGGCAATCAGCCCCAGCATTTT.

This chain links TRBV19 with TRBJ2-1, with 10 bases fitting TRBD2. CDR1 is LNHDA, CDR2 SQIVND, per germline (reference sequence). The length of the CDR3 is 15 residues. V shed 3 bases, J shed 5 bases, and the junction held 4 bases outside the gene matches. The chain's CDR3 is CASSMVAGGHNEQFF. CDR3 in DNA: TGTGCCAGTAGTATGGTAGCGGGGGGCCACAATGAGCAGTTCTTC.

The rearrangement links TRBV5-4 to TRBJ2-5; D possibly matches TRBD1 or TRBD2 (5 bases each). Germline values: CDR1 SGHNT, CDR2 YYREEE (reference sequence). V dropped 2 bases and J dropped 5 bases, with 10 bases sitting between them. There are 13 residues in the CDR3. The CDR3 nucleotides are TGTGCCAGCAGCTTTGGGGGTGGGGAGACCCAGTACTTC. Translation: CASSFGGGETQYF.

The chain has TRBV24-1 and TRBJ2-1; D unclear. V shed 0 bases and J shed 4 bases, with 12 bases lying between them. The CDR3 totals 16 residues. Germline loops: CDR1 KGHDR, CDR2 SFDVKD. The CDR3 is CATSDLRLAGYNEQFF. As DNA, the CDR3 is TGTGCCACCAGTGATTTGAGGCTTGCCGGATACAATGAGCAGTTCTTC.

This chain links TRBV7-9 with TRBJ1-2; D unclear. The CDR3 has 13 residues. The V end lost 6 bases, the J end lost 8 bases, and 16 bases lay between the germline ends. Germline-derived CDR1 and CDR2 are SEHNR and FQNEAQ (reference sequence). This chain's CDR3 is CASRAHSTAGYTF. DNA of the CDR3: TGTGCCAGCAGAGCACACTCAACGGCGGGCTACACCTTC.

The chain combines TRBV4-3 with TRBJ1-1; 11 positions agree with TRBD1. The germline gives CDR1 LGHNA, CDR2 YSLEER. The junction had 5 bases not matched to a gene; V was cut back by 3 bases and J by 5 bases. The CDR3 is 15 amino acids. The CDR3 nucleotides read TGCGCCAGCAGCCAGATAGGGACAGGGGGGACTGAAGCTTTCTTT. Its translation: CASSQIGTGGTEAFF.